A single sample gave rise to the 9 T cell receptor beta chains below, sequenced in a study of OX40 agonist ivuxolimab in advanced cancers. Clones were read by immunoSEQ multiplex PCR, and TCRdb kept only the in-frame ones, dropping some. The sample records 60,000 to 100,000 clones, 85% to 95% being singletons. The source was CD4+ or CD8+ T cells sorted from blood, collected in a trial of the OX40 agonist ivuxolimab. The receptors stem from an adult with an advanced solid tumor such as melanoma, head and neck, liver or kidney cancer.

The J gene is TRBJ2-7, the V gene TRBV4-3; TRBD1 matches at 7 bases. The CDR3 has 13 amino acids. With 5 bases clipped from V and 6 bases from J, the junction kept 7 bases outside the gene matches. CDR1 and CDR2 from the germline V gene are LGHNA and YSLEER. The CDR3: CASSGANRGEQYF. CDR3 coding DNA: TGCGCCAGCAGCGGAGCTAACAGGGGCGAGCAGTACTTC.

The chain couples TRBV11-2 to TRBJ1-1, with D maybe TRBD1 (6 bases). From germline, CDR1 is SGHAT and CDR2 FQNNGV. V lost 5 bases to trimming and J lost 6 bases, with 25 bases between them. This CDR3 region has 17 residues. As DNA, the CDR3 is TGTGCCAGCAGCCTATTACGCATCGCGGAGGGGGTCTCTGAAGCTTTCTTT. This gives the protein CASSLLRIAEGVSEAFF.

This chain joins TRBV7-2 and TRBJ2-3; weak D call: TRBD1 (5 bases). Germline values: CDR1 SGHTA, CDR2 FQGNSA. This CDR3 comprises 14 residues. V lost 5 bases, J lost 5 bases, and 14 bases lay in between. The CDR3 loop is CASSPLGAIDTQYF. CDR3 in DNA: TGTGCCAGCAGCCCCCTAGGGGCAATAGATACGCAGTATTTT.

The chain couples TRBV27 to TRBJ1-6; D ambiguous. CDR3 length: 14 amino acids. The V gene's germline CDR1 is MNHEY and CDR2 SMNVEV (reference sequence). Trimming pared 0 bases from V and 9 bases from J, leaving 9 bases between. In DNA form, the CDR3 reads TGTGCCAGCAGTTTATCGGGGAACCCTTCACCCCTCCACTTT. Its translation is CASSLSGNPSPLHF.

The V call is TRBV27, the J call TRBJ2-3; 12 nucleotides agree with TRBD2. Germline V gene lookup returns CDR1 MNHEY and CDR2 SMNVEV (reference sequence). The CDR3 totals 16 residues. The junction had 4 bases not matched to a gene; V was cut back by 4 bases and J by 2 bases. In DNA, the CDR3 is TGTGCCAGCAGTTCGAGGACTAGCGGGGTCACAGATACGCAGTATTTT. Translating it yields CASSSRTSGVTDTQYF.

The chain links TRBV27 to TRBJ2-7, with a possible D match to TRBD2 (6 bases). The CDR3 extends over 16 amino acids. Germline CDR1 reads MNHEY; CDR2 reads SMNVEV (reference sequence). With 6 bases removed from V and 2 bases from J, the gap between germline ends came to 20 bases. The CDR3 sequence is CASSQSVAGTAYEQYF. As DNA, the CDR3 is TGTGCCAGCAGCCAATCGGTTGCGGGGACCGCCTACGAGCAGTACTTC.

V usage is TRBV9 and J usage is TRBJ2-5, with 9 bases that match TRBD2. CDR3 length: 17 residues. Germline V gene data show CDR1 as SGDLS and CDR2 as YYNGEE. Trimming at V came to 1 base and at J to 5 bases, leaving 12 bases not matched to a gene. The CDR3 sequence: CASSVNVGTSFSETQYF. The CDR3 region has the DNA TGTGCCAGCAGCGTAAACGTAGGGACTAGCTTTTCGGAGACCCAGTACTTC.

J is TRBJ2-7 and V is TRBV7-9, with D perhaps being TRBD1 or TRBD2 (5 bases each). The length of the CDR3 is 14 residues. Trimming took 3 bases from V and 2 from J, leaving 11 bases between them. Germline CDR1 reads SEHNR; CDR2 reads FQNEAQ (reference sequence). The DNA for the CDR3 is TGTGCCAGCAGCTTTCCGGGGCGACCCTACGAGCAGTACTTC. Protein: CASSFPGRPYEQYF. Looking up the rest from reference TRBV7-9 and TRBJ2-7 gives the full variable domain: DTGVSQNPRHKITKRGQNVTFRCDPISEHNRLYWYRQTLGQGPEFLTYFQNEAQLEKSRLLSDRFSAERPKGSFSTLEIQRTEQGDSAMYLCASSFPGRPYEQYFGPGTRLTVT.

The chain is built from TRBV4-1 and TRBJ1-1; 7 positions match TRBD1. This CDR3 has 14 residues. The germline gives CDR1 MGHRA, CDR2 YSYEKL. V dropped 1 base and J dropped 4; count of bases not matched to a gene: 3. This CDR3 reads CASSQGQGGTEAFF. For the CDR3, the DNA is TGCGCCAGCAGCCAAGGACAGGGAGGCACTGAAGCTTTCTTT.